This T cell receptor (beta chain) was observed in a study of blood T cell repertoires in COVID-19 (dated by TCRdb to the early 2020s). Some background on the complete study: Collaborator samples came from the United States, Italy and Spain and covered acute and convalescent phases of COVID-19. The material from the prospective study consisted of cDNA or gDNA derived from T cells, B-cell-depleted T cells, or PBMCs. Subjects who had been exposed to COVID-19, were actively infected with it, or had recovered from it provided the deeply sampled blood TCRbeta repertoires that made up the dataset. A freely available public database, intended as a resource for researchers studying the immune response to SARS-CoV-2, is where the repertoires were released. The samples were drawn from two sources: the first 160 participants of the ongoing ImmuneRACE study, and 1,200 or so subjects contributed by 6 global collaborators. Sample metadata almost always included a de-identified subject ID, COVID-19 status, age in years and sex. HLA class I and class II types, where available, came from metadata supplied by the sample provider rather than from assay-based typing.

At one collaborating source in Seattle, patients were enrolled during active infection and were followed longitudinally through the course of disease. Each collaborating institution followed its own protocols to collect whole blood in K2EDTA tubes. For TCRbeta analysis, collaborator samples were shipped as frozen whole blood, as isolated PBMCs, or as DNA extracted from either sample type. The germline V gene sets CDR1 to KGHSH and CDR2 to LQKENI. V gives up 4 bases and J gives up 2 bases, and the segment between their germline ends measures 8 bases. Taken from cysteine to phenylalanine, the CDR3 has 13 residues. Kept here is only the CDR3 DNA, which spans 39 bases and is read in frame from base 1. With regard to this clone: This clone's antigen is unknown. Base quality data are lacking; no much larger clone is found one base away.

The immunoSEQ Assay, a bias-controlled multiplex PCR, was used to amplify TCRbeta CDR3 regions from genomic DNA. The study's processing was this. Nucleated cell counts per sample were estimated from amplification of reference gene primers within the assay. To quantify the absolute abundance of each unique TCRbeta CDR3 rearrangement, sequence reads were collapsed and filtered. Productive Simpson clonality was computed per sample as the square root of Simpson's diversity index over productive rearrangements. TCRdb carries this immuneACCESS record with in-frame sequences only. Its versions omit some clonotypes, under half of them owing to an unresolved V gene in the studies checked, with the rest unexplained. The V and J calls and the clone size are those of that table, but D and trimming were determined from the DNA. A total of about 250,000 clones appear in this sample, roughly 85% of them only once. Together, the top ten hold approximately 5% of the sample.

Overall study results and their limits: Clinical and demographic metadata were provided uncurated, with the amount varying by source and participant.

The sample consisted of peripheral blood. The chain links TRBV18 with TRBJ1-1; TRBD1 might be the D gene, on 6 matching bases. This receptor was identified in a man in his forties or fifties with COVID-19, enrolled during active disease. Here the CDR3 is given as CASSLGANTEAFF. The DNA sequence is given as TGTGCCAGCTCACTGGGGGCAAACACTGAAGCTTTCTTT. Extended through the reference TRBV18 and TRBJ1-1 proteins, this CDR3 yields the full variable domain: NAGVMQNPRHLVRRRGQEARLRCSPMKGHSHVYWYRQLPEEGLKFMVYLQKENIIDESGMPKERFSAEFPKEGPSILRIQQVVRGDSAAYFCASSLGANTEAFFGQGTRLTVV.